Listed below are T cell receptor beta chains from one sample, sequenced in a study of CD4 T cells in relation to SARS-CoV-2 and coronaviruses. These TCRs are of unknown antigen specificity. The protocol was immunoSEQ multiplex PCR, while the TCRdb copy is restricted to in-frame clones and leaves out a portion. The sample has about 36,000 clones, approximately 80% seen once. The source material was naive CD4+ T cells from PBMCs, cultured in vitro. The source is an adult with COVID-19. CDR3s include the opening cysteine and the closing phenylalanine or tryptophan. Fields, in order: clone size, CDR3 length, D gene, J gene, V gene, CDR3 protein, CDR3 DNA. The D gene is left open where the match is weak. Expanded clones are given a class, and other clones once, few, many or no size at all.

-	17	-	TRBJ2-1	TRBV18	CASSPPRGAITYNEQFF	TGTGCCAGCTCACCCCCTAGGGGGGCTATAACCTACAATGAGCAGTTCTTC
-	11	-	TRBJ2-3	TRBV28	CASSFTDTQYF	TGTGCCAGCAGTTTTACAGATACGCAGTATTTT
-	13	-	TRBJ1-4	TRBV28	CASTGPSGEKLFF	TGTGCCAGCACAGGCCCTTCGGGTGAAAAACTGTTTTTT
few	15	-	TRBJ2-7	TRBV18	CASSPLRTQTYEQYF	TGTGCCAGCTCACCCCTCCGGACGCAGACCTACGAGCAGTACTTC
-	11	-	TRBJ2-5	TRBV5-6	CASSARMAQYF	TGTGCCAGCAGCGCGCGAATGGCCCAGTACTTC
-	16	TRBD1	TRBJ2-2	TRBV30	CAWSVPRTGRVGELFF	TGTGCCTGGAGTGTACCTAGGACAGGACGCGTAGGGGAGCTGTTTTTT
-	15	-	TRBJ1-2	TRBV27	CASSQANFWAGGYTF	TGTGCCAGCAGTCAGGCAAATTTCTGGGCGGGTGGCTACACCTTC
-	14	-	TRBJ2-6	TRBV28	CASRDLGGANVLTF	TGTGCCAGCAGGGACTTAGGTGGGGCCAACGTCCTGACTTTC
-	12	-	TRBJ2-7	TRBV5-4	CASSLELGEQYF	TGTGCCAGCAGCTTGGAATTGGGCGAGCAGTACTTC
-	16	TRBD2	TRBJ2-1	TRBV18	CASSPPTSGGNNEQFF	TGTGCCAGCTCACCGCCTACTAGCGGGGGAAACAATGAGCAGTTCTTC
once	14	TRBD2	TRBJ2-1	TRBV19	CASKGLAGGYEQFF	TGTGCCAGCAAGGGACTAGCGGGAGGTTATGAGCAGTTCTTC
-	15	-	TRBJ2-5	TRBV9	CASSATQGGPETQYF	TGTGCCAGCAGCGCGACACAGGGGGGGCCAGAGACCCAGTACTTC
-	15	-	TRBJ2-3	TRBV18	CASSPPSLMADTQYF	TGTGCCAGCTCACCACCTAGCCTCATGGCAGATACGCAGTATTTT
-	15	TRBD1	TRBJ2-3	TRBV27	CASRTQGRSTDTQYF	TGTGCCAGCAGGACACAGGGGCGAAGCACAGATACGCAGTATTTT
-	14	-	TRBJ2-2	TRBV5-6	CASSLRGGAGELFF	TGTGCCAGCAGCTTGAGAGGGGGGGCCGGGGAGCTGTTTTTT
-	14	TRBD2	TRBJ2-3	TRBV6-5	CASASGGPSDTQYF	TGTGCCAGCGCGTCGGGAGGGCCGTCAGATACGCAGTATTTT
-	18	-	TRBJ2-1	TRBV19	CASSINRYQTSSYNEQFF	TGTGCCAGTAGTATAAACCGCTACCAGACGTCGTCCTACAATGAGCAGTTCTTC
-	11	-	TRBJ2-1	TRBV7-9	CASSLNDEQFF	TGTGCCAGCAGCTTGAATGATGAGCAGTTCTTC
few	16	TRBD1	TRBJ1-5	TRBV5-8	CASSLGPGQGYQPQHF	TGTGCCAGCAGCTTGGGACCGGGACAGGGGTATCAGCCCCAGCATTTT
few	15	-	TRBJ2-1	TRBV2	CASTLRGLADNEQFF	TGTGCCAGCACTCTCAGAGGACTGGCAGACAATGAGCAGTTCTTC
-	13	-	TRBJ2-1	TRBV7-2	CASSADRRVEQFF	TGTGCCAGCAGCGCAGATAGAAGAGTTGAGCAGTTCTTC
-	14	-	TRBJ2-3	TRBV28	CASSFGGSTDTQYF	TGTGCCAGCAGTTTTGGGGGGAGCACAGATACGCAGTATTTT
-	13	-	TRBJ2-3	TRBV3-1/TRBV3-2	CASVGGSTDTQYF	TGTGCCAGCGTCGGAGGTAGCACAGATACGCAGTATTTT
-	15	-	TRBJ2-2	TRBV29-1	CSVGLSSTNTGELFF	TGCAGCGTTGGGCTATCCAGCACGAACACCGGGGAGCTGTTTTTT
-	16	-	TRBJ2-7	TRBV7-9	CASSLWGGLTTYEQYF	TGTGCCAGCAGCCTGTGGGGGGGGCTAACCACCTACGAGCAGTACTTC
-	16	TRBD1	TRBJ2-3	TRBV6-1	CASSDRDRASTDTQYF	TGTGCCAGCAGTGACCGGGACAGGGCTTCCACAGATACGCAGTATTTT
-	17	TRBD2	TRBJ2-3	TRBV28	CASSFLRLAGAADTQYF	TGTGCCAGCAGTTTCCTCCGACTAGCGGGAGCGGCAGATACGCAGTATTTT
-	16	TRBD1	TRBJ2-1	TRBV5-1	CASSWKTGDTYNEQFF	TGCGCCAGCAGCTGGAAGACAGGGGACACCTACAATGAGCAGTTCTTC
-	11	-	TRBJ2-7	TRBV2	CASSPWDEQYF	TGTGCCAGCAGTCCCTGGGACGAGCAGTACTTC
-	12	-	TRBJ2-7	TRBV28	CASSRSAYEQYF	TGTGCCAGCAGCCGATCGGCATACGAGCAGTACTTC
-	16	TRBD2	TRBJ2-1	TRBV9	CASSPPGLAGRNEQFF	TGTGCCAGCAGCCCCCCGGGACTAGCGGGACGCAATGAGCAGTTCTTC
-	13	-	TRBJ1-6	TRBV28	CASAKGPNSPLHF	TGTGCCAGCGCTAAAGGGCCTAATTCACCCCTCCACTTT
-	14	TRBD1	TRBJ1-6	TRBV28	CASVTGNYNSPLHF	TGTGCCAGCGTGACAGGGAACTATAATTCACCCCTCCACTTT
once	14	TRBD1	TRBJ1-5	TRBV18	CASSQDRANQPQHF	TGTGCCAGCTCGCAGGACAGGGCCAATCAGCCCCAGCATTTT
-	15	TRBD1	TRBJ1-4	TRBV27	CASRTRQGPNEKLFF	TGTGCCAGCAGAACTCGACAGGGGCCTAATGAAAAACTGTTTTTT
-	18	-	TRBJ1-2	TRBV3-1/TRBV3-2	CASSPSQGRLALNYGYTF	TGTGCCAGCAGCCCCTCACAGGGACGACTTGCTCTTAACTATGGCTACACCTTC
-	14	-	TRBJ2-1	TRBV9	CASSVADFDNEQFF	TGTGCCAGCAGCGTAGCGGACTTTGACAATGAGCAGTTCTTC
-	15	-	TRBJ1-1	TRBV7-9	CASSPTGLTNTEAFF	TGTGCCAGCAGCCCAACGGGACTGACGAACACTGAAGCTTTCTTT
-	14	-	TRBJ1-1	TRBV4-1	CASSQAQVNTEAFF	TGCGCCAGCAGCCAAGCACAGGTGAACACTGAAGCTTTCTTT
few	16	TRBD2	TRBJ2-7	TRBV4-2	CASSQATSGSFYEQYF	TGTGCCAGCAGCCAGGCGACTAGCGGGAGTTTCTACGAGCAGTACTTC
-	15	-	TRBJ2-2	TRBV5-1	CASSLWGSYTGELFF	TGCGCCAGCAGCTTGTGGGGCTCATACACCGGGGAGCTGTTTTTT
-	17	-	TRBJ2-3	TRBV7-9	CASSPLEAFRSTDTQYF	TGTGCCAGCAGCCCACTGGAGGCTTTCAGGAGCACAGATACGCAGTATTTT
-	15	TRBD2	TRBJ2-7	TRBV7-9	CASSLRLAGPYEQYF	TGTGCCAGCAGCTTAAGACTAGCGGGCCCCTACGAGCAGTACTTC
once	14	-	TRBJ2-1	TRBV4-3	CASSQAHQGEEQFF	TGCGCCAGCAGCCAAGCCCACCAAGGGGAAGAGCAGTTCTTC
-	14	TRBD1	TRBJ2-7	TRBV13	CASSRTGTAYEQYF	TGTGCCAGCAGCAGAACCGGGACAGCCTACGAGCAGTACTTC
-	15	TRBD1	TRBJ1-3	TRBV19	CASSTGTVSGNTIYF	TGTGCCAGTAGTACCGGGACAGTCTCTGGAAACACCATATATTTT
-	16	-	TRBJ1-3	TRBV9	CASSDTRRSSGNTIYF	TGTGCCAGCAGCGATACTAGACGGAGCTCTGGAAACACCATATATTTT
-	16	TRBD2	TRBJ2-5	TRBV9	CASSVLAGGPQETQYF	TGTGCCAGCAGCGTCCTAGCGGGAGGGCCTCAAGAGACCCAGTACTTC
-	14	-	TRBJ2-3	TRBV5-1	CASTGVWGSDTQYF	TGCGCCAGCACCGGCGTCTGGGGGTCAGATACGCAGTATTTT
-	16	TRBD2	TRBJ2-1	TRBV4-2	CASSPPTSVTYNEQFF	TGTGCCAGCAGCCCCCCGACTAGCGTCACCTACAATGAGCAGTTCTTC
-	14	-	TRBJ1-5	TRBV19	CASSIAGFNQPQHF	TGTGCCAGTAGTATAGCGGGTTTCAATCAGCCCCAGCATTTT
-	15	-	TRBJ2-6	TRBV7-8	CASSLLGIGANVLTF	TGTGCCAGCAGCTTACTGGGCATTGGGGCCAACGTCCTGACTTTC
-	13	-	TRBJ2-1	TRBV7-3	CASSLGTGNEQFF	TGTGCCAGCAGCTTAGGGACGGGGAATGAGCAGTTCTTC
-	13	-	TRBJ2-3	TRBV25-1	CASSRASTDTQYF	TGTGCCAGCTCCAGGGCCAGCACAGATACGCAGTATTTT
-	15	-	TRBJ2-7	TRBV6-2/TRBV6-3	CASSSRTGRSYEQYF	TGTGCCAGCAGCTCGAGGACTGGAAGGTCCTACGAGCAGTACTTC
-	13	TRBD1	TRBJ1-1	TRBV12-3/TRBV12-4	CASTRTGNTEAFF	TGTGCCAGCACCAGGACAGGGAACACTGAAGCTTTCTTT
-	18	TRBD1	TRBJ2-6	TRBV5-4	CASSAGQGSSSGANVLTF	TGTGCCAGCAGCGCTGGACAGGGAAGCAGCTCTGGGGCCAACGTCCTGACTTTC
-	18	TRBD2	TRBJ2-5	TRBV30	CAWSFWASGKGRQETQYF	TGTGCCTGGAGCTTTTGGGCTAGCGGGAAAGGACGTCAAGAGACCCAGTACTTC
-	16	-	TRBJ1-2	TRBV7-6	CASSLGDGAAGYGYTF	TGTGCCAGCAGCTTGGGGGATGGGGCAGCAGGCTATGGCTACACCTTC
-	18	TRBD2	TRBJ2-7	TRBV19	CASSPGTSGRAGSYEQYF	TGTGCCAGTAGTCCCGGGACTAGCGGGAGGGCCGGTTCCTACGAGCAGTACTTC